This is a list of T cell receptor beta chains from one sample in a study of blood T cell repertoires in COVID-19. TCRdb's copy holds only in-frame clones and misses some; the assay was immunoSEQ multiplex PCR. The data hold more than 35,000 clones, with about 89% observed a single time. Sequencing was performed on peripheral blood. These receptors originate from a human donor in a cohort sampled during active COVID-19. CDR3s include the opening cysteine and the closing phenylalanine or tryptophan. The D gene is left open where the match is weak. Only part of the rows carry a size: once, few, many, or a class if the clone is expanded.

v_call: TRBV7-2; j_call: TRBJ1-4; clone_size: .; d_call: TRBD1; cdr3_aa: CASSPHRGSNEKLFF; cdr3_nt: TGTGCCAGCAGCCCACACAGGGGTTCTAATGAAAAACTGTTTTTT
v_call: TRBV6-5; j_call: TRBJ1-6; clone_size: few; d_call: .; cdr3_aa: CASSQGLYNSPLHF; cdr3_nt: TGTGCCAGCAGTCAGGGACTGTATAATTCACCCCTCCACTTT
v_call: TRBV3-1/TRBV3-2; j_call: TRBJ1-6; clone_size: .; d_call: .; cdr3_aa: CASSQEGGGQYSPLHF; cdr3_nt: TGTGCCAGCAGCCAAGAAGGGGGGGGGCAGTATTCACCCCTCCACTTT
v_call: TRBV19; j_call: TRBJ1-5; clone_size: .; d_call: TRBD1; cdr3_aa: CASSMVQGAGNQPQHF; cdr3_nt: TGTGCCAGTAGTATGGTTCAGGGGGCAGGCAATCAGCCCCAGCATTTT
v_call: TRBV27; j_call: TRBJ2-3; clone_size: .; d_call: .; cdr3_aa: CASSLLQRQDHTDTQYF; cdr3_nt: TGTGCCAGCAGTTTATTGCAACGACAGGACCACACAGATACGCAGTATTTT
v_call: TRBV6-5; j_call: TRBJ2-5; clone_size: medium-sized; d_call: TRBD1; cdr3_aa: CASSPQGDQETQYF; cdr3_nt: TGTGCCAGCAGTCCACAGGGGGACCAAGAGACCCAGTACTTC
v_call: TRBV11-2; j_call: TRBJ1-2; clone_size: .; d_call: .; cdr3_aa: CASSPIRGRSYGYTF; cdr3_nt: TGTGCCAGCAGCCCCATCAGGGGCAGATCCTATGGCTACACCTTC
v_call: TRBV30; j_call: TRBJ1-6; clone_size: .; d_call: TRBD1; cdr3_aa: CAWRLAGTDNSPLHF; cdr3_nt: TGTGCCTGGAGGCTTGCCGGGACAGATAATTCACCCCTCCACTTT
v_call: TRBV19; j_call: TRBJ2-7; clone_size: few; d_call: TRBD2; cdr3_aa: CASSIVSSGRFYEQYF; cdr3_nt: TGTGCCAGTAGTATAGTTTCCAGCGGGAGATTTTACGAGCAGTACTTC
v_call: TRBV24-1; j_call: TRBJ2-1; clone_size: .; d_call: .; cdr3_aa: CATSDSAGGNEQFF; cdr3_nt: TGTGCCACCAGTGATAGCGCCGGGGGCAATGAGCAGTTCTTC
v_call: TRBV5-1; j_call: TRBJ2-7; clone_size: .; d_call: TRBD1; cdr3_aa: CASRGGTGSSYEQYF; cdr3_nt: TGCGCCAGCAGGGGGGGGACAGGGAGCTCCTACGAGCAGTACTTC
v_call: TRBV6-5; j_call: TRBJ2-2; clone_size: .; d_call: TRBD1; cdr3_aa: CASSIIDRVTGELFF; cdr3_nt: TGTGCCAGCAGTATAATAGACAGGGTAACCGGGGAGCTGTTTTTT
v_call: TRBV6-5; j_call: TRBJ1-5; clone_size: once; d_call: TRBD1; cdr3_aa: CASSSDRVVQPQHF; cdr3_nt: TGTGCCAGCAGTTCGGACAGGGTAGTACAGCCCCAGCATTTT
v_call: TRBV9; j_call: TRBJ2-7; clone_size: .; d_call: TRBD2; cdr3_aa: CASSVLAGSYEQYF; cdr3_nt: TGTGCCAGCAGCGTGCTAGCGGGCTCCTACGAGCAGTACTTC
v_call: TRBV3-1/TRBV3-2; j_call: TRBJ1-2; clone_size: .; d_call: .; cdr3_aa: CASSQAPSTYGYTF; cdr3_nt: TGTGCCAGCAGCCAAGCCCCGTCTACCTATGGCTACACCTTC
v_call: TRBV3-1/TRBV3-2; j_call: TRBJ2-3; clone_size: .; d_call: TRBD2; cdr3_aa: CASSQESSWLAGGSSTDTQYF; cdr3_nt: TGTGCCAGCAGCCAAGAAAGCTCCTGGCTAGCGGGGGGCTCTAGCACAGATACGCAGTATTTT
v_call: TRBV5-1; j_call: TRBJ2-1; clone_size: .; d_call: TRBD2; cdr3_aa: CASSLSWREDVEQFF; cdr3_nt: TGCGCCAGCTCCCTCTCCTGGCGGGAGGACGTTGAGCAGTTCTTC
v_call: TRBV12-3/TRBV12-4; j_call: TRBJ2-1; clone_size: .; d_call: .; cdr3_aa: CASSVSNEQFF; cdr3_nt: TGTGCCAGCAGCGTGAGCAATGAGCAGTTCTTC
v_call: TRBV14; j_call: TRBJ2-3; clone_size: .; d_call: .; cdr3_aa: CASSRTSTDTQYF; cdr3_nt: TGTGCCAGCAGCCGTACTAGCACAGATACGCAGTATTTT
v_call: TRBV27; j_call: TRBJ1-1; clone_size: .; d_call: .; cdr3_aa: CASSFRFTGMGTEAFF; cdr3_nt: TGTGCCAGCAGTTTTAGGTTCACAGGGATGGGCACTGAAGCTTTCTTT
v_call: TRBV7-2; j_call: TRBJ2-3; clone_size: once; d_call: TRBD2; cdr3_aa: CASQSGGAGDTQYF; cdr3_nt: TGTGCCAGTCAAAGCGGGGGGGCCGGAGATACGCAGTATTTT
v_call: TRBV25-1; j_call: TRBJ1-6; clone_size: few; d_call: .; cdr3_aa: CASSVGGASYNSPLHF; cdr3_nt: TGTGCCAGCAGTGTAGGAGGAGCATCCTATAATTCACCCCTCCACTTT
v_call: TRBV2; j_call: TRBJ2-3; clone_size: .; d_call: TRBD2; cdr3_aa: CASSAGLAWTDTQYF; cdr3_nt: TGTGCCAGCAGTGCCGGACTAGCTTGGACAGATACGCAGTATTTT
v_call: TRBV14; j_call: TRBJ1-1; clone_size: .; d_call: .; cdr3_aa: CASSQRGGEAFF; cdr3_nt: TGTGCCAGCAGCCAGAGGGGAGGTGAAGCTTTCTTT
v_call: TRBV27; j_call: TRBJ1-6; clone_size: few; d_call: .; cdr3_aa: CASSAERNSPLHF; cdr3_nt: TGTGCCAGCAGCGCGGAGAGGAATTCACCCCTCCACTTT
v_call: TRBV5-1; j_call: TRBJ2-7; clone_size: .; d_call: .; cdr3_aa: CASSSDSPSHYEQYF; cdr3_nt: TGCGCCAGCAGCTCAGACAGCCCAAGCCACTACGAGCAGTACTTC
v_call: TRBV11-2; j_call: TRBJ2-1; clone_size: .; d_call: TRBD2; cdr3_aa: CASSLSGGALEQFF; cdr3_nt: TGTGCCAGCAGCTTAAGCGGGGGGGCCCTTGAGCAGTTCTTC
v_call: TRBV6-2/TRBV6-3; j_call: TRBJ1-2; clone_size: .; d_call: .; cdr3_aa: CASSYEGVYGYTF; cdr3_nt: TGTGCCAGCAGTTACGAGGGAGTCTATGGCTACACCTTC
v_call: TRBV5-1; j_call: TRBJ2-3; clone_size: .; d_call: .; cdr3_aa: CASTPPGGTDTQYF; cdr3_nt: TGCGCCAGCACCCCTCCGGGAGGCACAGATACGCAGTATTTT
v_call: TRBV4-3; j_call: TRBJ1-6; clone_size: .; d_call: TRBD1; cdr3_aa: CASSQVGQPSPLHF; cdr3_nt: TGCGCCAGCAGCCAAGTGGGACAGCCTTCACCCCTCCACTTT
v_call: TRBV10-3; j_call: TRBJ2-7; clone_size: .; d_call: .; cdr3_aa: CAISLDRPPSEQYF; cdr3_nt: TGTGCCATCAGCCTCGACAGGCCCCCTAGCGAGCAGTACTTC
v_call: TRBV9; j_call: TRBJ2-3; clone_size: .; d_call: TRBD2; cdr3_aa: CASSVAGGDTQYF; cdr3_nt: TGTGCCAGCAGCGTAGCGGGGGGAGATACGCAGTATTTT
v_call: TRBV27; j_call: TRBJ2-7; clone_size: .; d_call: TRBD2; cdr3_aa: CASSGRDGHYEQYF; cdr3_nt: TGTGCCAGCAGTGGGAGGGACGGCCACTACGAGCAGTACTTC
v_call: TRBV3-1/TRBV3-2; j_call: TRBJ1-1; clone_size: once; d_call: .; cdr3_aa: CASSPKVVQNTEAFF; cdr3_nt: TGTGCCAGCAGCCCGAAAGTAGTCCAGAACACTGAAGCTTTCTTT
v_call: TRBV4-2; j_call: TRBJ2-5; clone_size: .; d_call: TRBD2; cdr3_aa: CASSQGIAGGPETQYF; cdr3_nt: TGTGCCAGCAGCCAAGGGATAGCGGGGGGGCCGGAGACCCAGTACTTC
v_call: TRBV29-1; j_call: TRBJ2-1; clone_size: once; d_call: .; cdr3_aa: CSVEGLIYNEQFF; cdr3_nt: TGCAGCGTTGAAGGGCTTATCTACAATGAGCAGTTCTTC
v_call: TRBV5-5; j_call: TRBJ2-2; clone_size: .; d_call: TRBD1; cdr3_aa: CASSSYRGMETGELFF; cdr3_nt: TGTGCCAGCAGCTCTTACAGGGGAATGGAGACCGGGGAGCTGTTTTTT
v_call: TRBV5-1; j_call: TRBJ2-7; clone_size: .; d_call: TRBD1; cdr3_aa: CASSSRSRTGANEQYF; cdr3_nt: TGCGCCAGCAGCTCTCGCTCACGGACAGGGGCCAACGAGCAGTACTTC
v_call: TRBV11-2; j_call: TRBJ1-1; clone_size: few; d_call: .; cdr3_aa: CASSFLRGTEAFF; cdr3_nt: TGTGCCAGCAGCTTTCTTCGGGGCACTGAAGCTTTCTTT
v_call: TRBV6-2/TRBV6-3; j_call: TRBJ2-7; clone_size: few; d_call: .; cdr3_aa: CASSYLTASSYEQYF; cdr3_nt: TGTGCCAGCAGTTACCTGACGGCTAGCTCCTACGAGCAGTACTTC
v_call: TRBV11-2; j_call: TRBJ1-3; clone_size: .; d_call: .; cdr3_aa: CASSFTSPGNTIYF; cdr3_nt: TGTGCCAGCAGCTTTACCAGTCCTGGAAACACCATATATTTT
v_call: TRBV5-1; j_call: TRBJ1-6; clone_size: .; d_call: TRBD1; cdr3_aa: CASSSTSGTGNSPLHF; cdr3_nt: TGCGCCAGCAGCTCGACGTCCGGGACAGGGAATTCACCCCTCCACTTT
v_call: TRBV3-1/TRBV3-2; j_call: TRBJ1-4; clone_size: .; d_call: TRBD1; cdr3_aa: CASSLTGGIEKLFF; cdr3_nt: TGTGCCAGCAGCCTGACAGGGGGGATCGAAAAACTGTTTTTT
v_call: TRBV4-2; j_call: TRBJ1-6; clone_size: .; d_call: .; cdr3_aa: CASSQDPKTGSPLHF; cdr3_nt: TGTGCCAGCAGCCAAGATCCGAAGACGGGTTCACCCCTCCACTTT
v_call: TRBV9; j_call: TRBJ2-7; clone_size: .; d_call: TRBD2; cdr3_aa: CASSPASGSFYEQYF; cdr3_nt: TGTGCCAGCAGCCCCGCTAGCGGGAGTTTCTACGAGCAGTACTTC
v_call: TRBV9; j_call: TRBJ2-1; clone_size: .; d_call: TRBD2; cdr3_aa: CASSVASSGSNEQFF; cdr3_nt: TGTGCCAGCAGCGTAGCGTCTAGCGGGAGTAATGAGCAGTTCTTC
v_call: TRBV6-5; j_call: TRBJ2-7; clone_size: .; d_call: TRBD1; cdr3_aa: CATTGQVYEQYF; cdr3_nt: TGTGCCACCACCGGACAGGTCTACGAGCAGTACTTC
v_call: TRBV5-1; j_call: TRBJ2-7; clone_size: .; d_call: TRBD1; cdr3_aa: CASSIQGGGYEQYF; cdr3_nt: TGCGCCAGCAGCATACAGGGGGGAGGCTACGAGCAGTACTTC
v_call: TRBV25-1; j_call: TRBJ2-7; clone_size: .; d_call: .; cdr3_aa: CASSLGRYEQYF; cdr3_nt: TGTGCCAGCAGCCTAGGGAGATACGAGCAGTACTTC
v_call: TRBV5-8; j_call: TRBJ2-7; clone_size: once; d_call: .; cdr3_aa: CASSFNREQPQYF; cdr3_nt: TGTGCCAGCAGCTTTAACAGGGAGCAGCCCCAGTACTTC
v_call: TRBV10-3; j_call: TRBJ2-1; clone_size: .; d_call: TRBD2; cdr3_aa: CAISGGRAVNEQFF; cdr3_nt: TGTGCCATCAGTGGCGGGAGGGCGGTAAATGAGCAGTTCTTC
v_call: TRBV3-1/TRBV3-2; j_call: TRBJ1-1; clone_size: .; d_call: TRBD1; cdr3_aa: CASSQDLDRVKAFF; cdr3_nt: TGTGCCAGCAGCCAAGATCTCGACAGGGTTAAAGCTTTCTTT
v_call: TRBV18; j_call: TRBJ2-1; clone_size: .; d_call: TRBD2; cdr3_aa: CASSPTSGGQGDEQFF; cdr3_nt: TGTGCCAGCTCACCGACTAGCGGGGGGCAGGGGGATGAGCAGTTCTTC
v_call: TRBV4-2; j_call: TRBJ2-1; clone_size: .; d_call: .; cdr3_aa: CASSQASFDEQFF; cdr3_nt: TGTGCCAGCAGCCAAGCTAGCTTCGATGAGCAGTTCTTC
v_call: TRBV27; j_call: TRBJ1-3; clone_size: .; d_call: .; cdr3_aa: CASSFSRTGNTIYF; cdr3_nt: TGTGCCAGCAGTTTTTCTAGAACTGGAAACACCATATATTTT
v_call: TRBV7-9; j_call: TRBJ2-3; clone_size: .; d_call: .; cdr3_aa: CASSLDKRADTQYF; cdr3_nt: TGTGCCAGCAGCTTAGATAAGCGGGCAGATACGCAGTATTTT
v_call: TRBV19; j_call: TRBJ1-1; clone_size: .; d_call: .; cdr3_aa: CASRLGGNTEAFF; cdr3_nt: TGTGCCAGTAGGCTCGGGGGGAACACTGAAGCTTTCTTT
v_call: TRBV5-1; j_call: TRBJ1-1; clone_size: .; d_call: .; cdr3_aa: CASRSGQQNTEAFF; cdr3_nt: TGCGCCAGCAGGTCAGGTCAGCAGAACACTGAAGCTTTCTTT
v_call: TRBV18; j_call: TRBJ1-1; clone_size: .; d_call: .; cdr3_aa: CASSRLPDSFMNTEAFF; cdr3_nt: TGTGCCAGCTCGCGATTGCCGGACAGCTTCATGAACACTGAAGCTTTCTTT
v_call: TRBV9; j_call: TRBJ1-6; clone_size: .; d_call: TRBD1; cdr3_aa: CASSGQGKNNSPLHF; cdr3_nt: TGTGCCAGCAGCGGACAGGGAAAAAACAATTCACCCCTCCACTTT